The rows below give T cell receptor beta chains drawn from one sample of a study of T cells in Graves' hyperthyroidism and ophthalmopathy. TCRdb fed the multiplex PCR reads into MiXCR, producing one record per CDR3 protein. The sample lists hundreds of thousands of distinct CDR3 sequences, approximately 20% occurring once. Sequenced input: blood. The receptors originated from a man between 35 and 55 years old with Graves' ophthalmopathy. Both conserved end residues are part of each CDR3. A D gene is named only where the DNA matches it firmly. Only part of the rows carry a size: once, few, many, or a class if the clone is expanded.

J | size | V | D | DNA | CDR3
TRBJ2-1 | . | TRBV4-2 | TRBD2 | TGTGCCAGCAGCCAACAGCAAACTAGCGGGAGTTTCAATGAGCAGTTCTTC | CASSQQQTSGSFNEQFF
TRBJ2-7 | few | TRBV13 | TRBD1 | TGTGCCAGCAGCGGCCGGGACAGACCCTACGAGCAGTACTTC | CASSGRDRPYEQYF
TRBJ2-4 | . | TRBV3-1 | . | TGTGCCAGCAGCCCCGGGACACATAAAAACATTCAGTACTTC | CASSPGTHKNIQYF
TRBJ2-4 | . | TRBV6-1 | . | TGTGCCAGCAGCTTCCCCCCAAGGGGGGCGATGAGTGCCAAAAACATTCAGTACTTC | CASSFPPRGAMSAKNIQYF
TRBJ1-6 | . | TRBV12-3/TRBV12-4 | . | TGTGCCAGCAGTTCTGGTGATCCGGGTAATTCACCCCTCCACTTT | CASSSGDPGNSPLHF
TRBJ1-2 | many | TRBV18 | . | TGTGCCAGCTCACCACGAGTGGGGGGCTACACCTTC | CASSPRVGGYTF
TRBJ2-7 | few | TRBV9 | . | TGTGCCAGCAGCGTAGCTTCACAGCCGGACTACGAGCAGTACTTC | CASSVASQPDYEQYF
TRBJ2-5 | many | TRBV3-1 | TRBD2 | TGTGCCAGCAGCCAAGTTAGCGGGAGTTTCCAAGAGACCCAGTACTTC | CASSQVSGSFQETQYF
TRBJ2-3 | . | TRBV4-2 | TRBD2 | TGTGCCAGCAGCCAAGGACTAGCGGGGTCTGATACGCAGTATTTT | CASSQGLAGSDTQYF
TRBJ2-7 | many | TRBV28 | . | TGTGCCAGCAGGCCGAGATCCTCCTACGAGCAGTACTTC | CASRPRSSYEQYF
TRBJ2-4 | few | TRBV20-1 | . | TGCAGTGCTAGAGTGGAACAGGGTGTCGCCAAAAACATTCAGTACTTC | CSARVEQGVAKNIQYF
TRBJ2-5 | . | TRBV20-1 | . | TGCAGTGCTAGAGATCCGAAGCAAGAGACCCAGTACTTC | CSARDPKQETQYF
TRBJ2-5 | many | TRBV12-3/TRBV12-4 | . | TGTGCCAGCAGCCGAAGCGTGGGGGTGGGAGAAGAGACCCAGTACTTC | CASSRSVGVGEETQYF
TRBJ2-7 | . | TRBV5-1 | TRBD1 | TGCGCCAGCAGCTACTCGACAGGGGGCGGCGAGCAGTACTTC | CASSYSTGGGEQYF
TRBJ2-3 | many | TRBV20-1 | . | TGCAGTGCTAGGGTGGGAGCTAGCACAGATACGCAGTATTTT | CSARVGASTDTQYF
TRBJ2-7 | . | TRBV20-1 | . | TGCAGTGCTCCCGGGTCCTCCGGGACCTACGAGCAGTACTTC | CSAPGSSGTYEQYF
TRBJ1-1 | . | TRBV6-2/TRBV6-3 | . | TGTGCCAGCAGCAGGGTCGTGGGTACTGAAGCTTTCTTT | CASSRVVGTEAFF